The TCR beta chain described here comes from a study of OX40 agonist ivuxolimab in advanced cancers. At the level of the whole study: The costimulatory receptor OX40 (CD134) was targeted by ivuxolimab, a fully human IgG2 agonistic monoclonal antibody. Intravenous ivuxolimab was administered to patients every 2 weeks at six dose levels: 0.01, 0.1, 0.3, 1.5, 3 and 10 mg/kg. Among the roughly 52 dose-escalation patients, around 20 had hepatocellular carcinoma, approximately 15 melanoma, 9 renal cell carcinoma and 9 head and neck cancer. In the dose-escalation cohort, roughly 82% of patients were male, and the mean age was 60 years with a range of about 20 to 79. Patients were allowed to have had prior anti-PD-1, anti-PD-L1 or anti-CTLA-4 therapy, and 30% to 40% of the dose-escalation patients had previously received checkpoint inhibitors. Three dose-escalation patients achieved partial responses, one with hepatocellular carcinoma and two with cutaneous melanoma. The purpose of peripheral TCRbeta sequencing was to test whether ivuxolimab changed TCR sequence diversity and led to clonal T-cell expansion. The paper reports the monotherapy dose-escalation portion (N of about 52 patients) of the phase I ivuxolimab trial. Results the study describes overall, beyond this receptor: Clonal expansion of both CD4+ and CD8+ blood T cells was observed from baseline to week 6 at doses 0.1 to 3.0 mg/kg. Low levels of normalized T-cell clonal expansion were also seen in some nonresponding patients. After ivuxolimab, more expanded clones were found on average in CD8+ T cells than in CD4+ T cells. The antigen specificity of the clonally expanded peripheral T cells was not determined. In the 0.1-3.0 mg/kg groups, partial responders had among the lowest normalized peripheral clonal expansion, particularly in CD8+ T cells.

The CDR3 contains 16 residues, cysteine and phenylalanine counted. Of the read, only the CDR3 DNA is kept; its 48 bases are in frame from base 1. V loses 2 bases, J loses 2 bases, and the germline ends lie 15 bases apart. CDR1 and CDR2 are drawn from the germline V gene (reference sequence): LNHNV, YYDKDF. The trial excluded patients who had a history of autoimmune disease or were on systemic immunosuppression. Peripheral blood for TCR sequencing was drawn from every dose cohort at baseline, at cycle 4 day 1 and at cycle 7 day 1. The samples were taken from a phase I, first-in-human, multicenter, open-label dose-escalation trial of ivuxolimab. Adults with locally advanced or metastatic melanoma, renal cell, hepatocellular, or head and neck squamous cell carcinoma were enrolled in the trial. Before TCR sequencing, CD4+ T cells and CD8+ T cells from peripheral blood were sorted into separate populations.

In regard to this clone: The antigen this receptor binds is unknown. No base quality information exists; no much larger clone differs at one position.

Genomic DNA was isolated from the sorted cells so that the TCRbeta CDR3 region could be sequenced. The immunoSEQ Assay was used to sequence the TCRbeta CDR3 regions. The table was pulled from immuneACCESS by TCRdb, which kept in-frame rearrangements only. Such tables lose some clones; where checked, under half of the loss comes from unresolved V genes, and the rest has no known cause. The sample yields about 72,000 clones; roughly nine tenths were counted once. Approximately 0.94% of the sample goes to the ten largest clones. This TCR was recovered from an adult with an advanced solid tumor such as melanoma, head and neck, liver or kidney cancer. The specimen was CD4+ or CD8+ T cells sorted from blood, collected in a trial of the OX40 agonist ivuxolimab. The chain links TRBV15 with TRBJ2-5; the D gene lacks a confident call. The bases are TGTGCCACCAGCAGATCCTCTCTTAGCAGACAAGAGACCCAGTACTTC. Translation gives CATSRSSLSRQETQYF. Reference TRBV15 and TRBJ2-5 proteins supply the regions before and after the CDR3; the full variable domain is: DAMVIQNPRYQVTQFGKPVTLSCSQTLNHNVMYWYQQKSSQAPKLLFHYYDKDFNNEADTPDNFQSRRPNTSFCFLDIRSPGLGDTAMYLCATSRSSLSRQETQYFGPGTRLLVL.